One sample yielded the 13 T cell receptor beta chains listed below, sequenced in a study of T cell repertoires in cytomegalovirus infection. TCRdb analysed the reads with MiXCR anew, one entry per CDR3 protein. The sample lists approximately 630,000 distinct CDR3 sequences, less than 25% occurring once. The sample was CD8+ T cells from PBMCs. These TCRs come from a human donor in good health (CMV status not recorded). Some clones in this sample may be carry-over from other donors' samples.

Concerning this clonotype itself: This may be a read error: a much more frequent sequence differs by one nucleotide. The chain combines TRBV7-9 with TRBJ2-3; the match to TRBD2 covers 11 bases. The junction had 25 bases not matched to a gene; V was cut back by 6 bases and J by 2 bases. Germline V gene data show CDR1 as SEHNR and CDR2 as FQNEAQ (reference sequence). This CDR3 comprises 22 residues. DNA for the CDR3: TGTGCCAGCAGAGGGGCGAGACTAGCGGGGAACTCCCCCCAATTCTCCACAGATACGCAGTATTTT. It is translated as CASRGARLAGNSPQFSTDTQYF.

As regards this clonotype: At one end the junction does not follow the germline gene, possibly because of a read error. This chain links TRBV5-6 with TRBJ2-7, with D maybe TRBD1 (6 bases). The CDR3 covers 13 residues. The germline V gene has CDR1 SGHDT and CDR2 YYEEEE. The CDR3 region is CTSSLIGGREQYF. Written as DNA, the CDR3 is TGTACCAGCAGCTTGATAGGGGGTCGGGAGCAGTACTTC.

A few counts support this clonotype. The gene calls are TRBV5-5 and TRBJ2-1; possibly TRBD1 for D (5 bases). The germline V gene has CDR1 SGHKS and CDR2 YYEKEE (reference sequence). The CDR3 spans 14 residues. Trimming cost V 2 bases and J 7 bases, with 13 bases left between them. CDR3 nucleotide sequence: TGTGCCAGCAGCTTATTCAGGGCTACTAATGAGCAGTTCTTC. Its protein product is CASSLFRATNEQFF.

This clonotype was seen only a few times. The chain uses TRBV7-9 and TRBJ2-4; TRBD2 is a possible D gene (5 bases). The CDR3 length is 15 residues. Germline values: CDR1 SEHNR, CDR2 FQNEAQ (reference sequence). V was pared by 5 bases and J by 0 bases, with 11 bases between. The CDR3 coding sequence is TGTGCCAGCAGCGAGCCCGGGGTAGCCAAAAACATTCAGTACTTC. Its translation is CASSEPGVAKNIQYF. Drawing the rest from reference TRBV7-9 and TRBJ2-4, the complete variable domain is DTGVSQNPRHKITKRGQNVTFRCDPISEHNRLYWYRQTLGQGPEFLTYFQNEAQLEKSRLLSDRFSAERPKGSFSTLEIQRTEQGDSAMYLCASSEPGVAKNIQYFGAGTRLSVL.

This chain links TRBV12-5 with TRBJ2-5, with 7 bases identical to TRBD2. Per germline, CDR1 LGHNT and CDR2 FRNRAP. J was trimmed by 5 bases and V by 2 bases; bases with no gene match: 11. The CDR3 is 16 residues long. CDR3 DNA: TGTGCTAGTGGTTTGACCCCGACTAGCCTGGCGGAGACCCAGTACTTC. Translated, it gives CASGLTPTSLAETQYF. Full variable domain (rest looked up from reference TRBV12-5 and TRBJ2-5): DARVTQTPRHKVTEMGQEVTMRCQPILGHNTVFWYRQTMMQGLELLAYFRNRAPLDDSGMPKDRFSAEMPDATLATLKIQPSEPRDSAVYFCASGLTPTSLAETQYFGPGTRLLVL.

The chain couples TRBV7-6 to TRBJ2-5; the D gene is possibly TRBD1 (5 bases). Trimming removed 2 bases at V and 1 base at J, with 11 bases between. Germline loops: CDR1 SGHVS, CDR2 FNYEAQ. The CDR3 has 15 residues. Written as DNA, the CDR3 is TGTGCCAGCAGCTTAATAGGGGCAAGCCAAGAGACCCAGTACTTC. Its translation is CASSLIGASQETQYF.

This clonotype was seen at least ten times. J is TRBJ2-3 and V is TRBV7-6; D remains unclear. The CDR3 runs 13 residues. Looked up from germline, CDR1 is SGHVS and CDR2 is FNYEAQ. Between the trimmed V and J ends, which lost 1 base and 2 bases, there was a span of 4 bases. CDR3 DNA sequence: TGTGCCAGCAGCTTAGGGGTCACAGATACGCAGTATTTT. It encodes CASSLGVTDTQYF. Full variable domain (outside the CDR3, taken from reference TRBV7-6 and TRBJ2-3): GAGVSQSPRYKVTKRGQDVALRCDPISGHVSLYWYRQALGQGPEFLTYFNYEAQQDKSGLPNDRFSAERPEGSISTLTIQRTEQRDSAMYRCASSLGVTDTQYFGPGTRLTVL.

The gene calls are TRBV15 and TRBJ1-2; D is uncertain. Deletions cut 3 bases from V and 4 bases from J, with 18 bases between. CDR3 size: 16 residues. From germline, CDR1 is LNHNV and CDR2 YYDKDF (reference sequence). The CDR3 region has the DNA TGTGCCACCAGCAGCGGAAGGGCGGGAGGCTTCTATGGCTACACCTTC. Protein: CATSSGRAGGFYGYTF.

This clonotype showed up just a few times. The chain recombines TRBV15 with TRBJ2-2; 8 bases map to TRBD2. With V trimmed by 11 bases and J by 1 base, 12 bases remained unmatched. Germline V gene sequence: CDR1 LNHNV, CDR2 YYDKDF (reference sequence). The CDR3 runs 16 residues. The DNA of the CDR3 is TGTGCCGCCCGGGCCAGCGGGGGAATGAACACCGGGGAGCTGTTTTTT. Amino acid sequence: CAARASGGMNTGELFF.

In its sample, this clonotype was seen many times. The chain links TRBV7-2 to TRBJ2-4; D is perhaps TRBD1 or TRBD2 (5 bases each). V dropped 1 base and J dropped 4 bases, with 17 bases sitting between them. There are 17 residues in the CDR3. Germline loops: CDR1 SGHTA, CDR2 FQGNSA. The CDR3 coding sequence is TGTGCCAGCAGCTTAGTCCCTTTGCCGGGGACGAAAAACATTCAGTACTTC. Its protein product is CASSLVPLPGTKNIQYF.

The genes are TRBV12-3 or TRBV12-4 and TRBJ2-1; 9 bases map to TRBD1. The CDR3 is made up of 14 amino acids. V was clipped by 5 bases and J by 7 bases; unmatched bases: 6. The DNA of the CDR3 is TGTGCCAGCAGTCTTGGGACAGGGCTGAATGAGCAGTTCTTC. Translated: CASSLGTGLNEQFF.

This clonotype was observed many times. V and J are TRBV7-8 and TRBJ2-1, with TRBD2 as a possible D gene (6 bases). The V gene's germline CDR1 is SGHVS and CDR2 FQNEAQ. V was pared by 5 bases and J by 1 base, with 21 bases between. There are 18 residues in the CDR3. Here the CDR3 reads CASSPRDFPKTSYNEQFF. The CDR3 DNA reads as TGTGCCAGCAGCCCTCGGGACTTCCCTAAAACTTCCTACAATGAGCAGTTCTTC.

The chain joins TRBV12-5 to TRBJ2-5, with D possibly called TRBD1 or TRBD2 (5 bases each). Germline V gene lookup returns CDR1 LGHNT and CDR2 FRNRAP. Trimming removed 7 bases at V and 3 bases at J, with 21 bases between. The CDR3 spans 16 residues. The CDR3 region is CASEPQGPREKETQYF. The CDR3 nucleotides read TGTGCTAGTGAGCCGCAGGGTCCCCGGGAAAAAGAGACCCAGTACTTC.